What follows are 4 T cell receptor beta chains derived from one specimen sequenced in a study of CD8+ T cells in alopecia areata. The treatment: oral pan-JAK inhibitor, 5-10 mg twice daily. Once RNA had been extracted, it was reverse transcribed into cDNA to act as the sequencing template. Profiling relied on immunoSEQ multiplex PCR, and the TCRdb table lists in-frame clones only, not all of them. The sample carries about 110,000 clones, about 59% recorded once. Sequencing was performed on CD8+ T cells sorted from blood, taken at week 24, from a patient treated with tofacitinib. These TCRs come from a human donor with alopecia areata.

The chain recombines TRBV29-1 with TRBJ2-4; no clear D. V lost 4 bases to trimming and J lost 13 bases, with 14 bases between them. This CDR3 contains 11 residues. Germline V gene sequence: CDR1 SQVTM, CDR2 ANQGSEA. CDR3 loop: CSVVVPSAQYF. The DNA for the CDR3 is TGCAGCGTTGTCGTCCCAAGCGCCCAGTACTTC.

The chain couples TRBV5-1 to TRBJ1-2; 10 positions match TRBD1. J was trimmed by 5 bases and V by 4 bases; bases with no gene match: 5. This CDR3 comprises 14 residues. Germline CDR1 SGHRS, CDR2 YFSETQ. CDR3 in amino acids: CASSSRDRGYGYTF. The DNA of the CDR3 is TGCGCCAGCAGCAGCCGGGACAGGGGATATGGCTACACCTTC.

The chain links TRBV29-1 to TRBJ1-1; D unresolved. Germline lookup yields CDR1 SQVTM and CDR2 ANQGSEA. Trimming removed 0 bases from V and 7 bases from J, with 9 bases in between. The CDR3 extends over 12 amino acids. The CDR3 region is CSVEEGGFEAFF. The CDR3 bases are TGCAGCGTTGAAGAAGGAGGGTTTGAAGCTTTCTTT.

This clone turned up a few times. The chain recombines TRBV6-4 with TRBJ2-3; a weak D match, TRBD2 (6 bases). V was shortened by 5 bases and J by 6 bases, with 15 bases between the two germline ends. This CDR3 contains 14 residues. Germline-derived CDR1 and CDR2 are MRHNA and SNTAGT. The CDR3 bases are TGTGCCAGCAGTTACGGAGGGGAGTCGGATACGCAGTATTTT. Its protein product is CASSYGGESDTQYF.